This T cell receptor beta chain stems from a study of Tregs in tolerant kidney transplant recipients (dated by TCRdb to between 2018 and 2020). With regard to the full study: Before combined kidney and bone marrow transplantation, this study identified donor-specific regulatory T cells using TCRbeta sequencing and then followed those same cells after transplant.

The transplants used related donors with nonmyeloablative bone marrow transplantation, and mixed chimerism in the human trials was transient. Thawed PBMCs were FACS-sorted into unstimulated Tregs (CD4+CD25+CD127-), CD4+ non-Tregs (CD4+CD25-), CD4 cells and CD8 cells. Several combined kidney and bone marrow transplant recipients from the ITN036ST trial were included as patients, and samples were available only from these trial subjects. Healthy control blood was separated into PBMCs by Ficoll density gradient and cryopreserved, and patient PBMCs were collected both before and after transplant. Overall results and qualifications from the work: In tolerant patients, the expansion of donor-specific Tregs was greater than global Treg expansion, suggesting that the expansion was antigen-driven rather than nonspecific. Expanding Tregs with activated donor B cells appeared to identify the most biologically relevant and donor-specific TCRbeta repertoire. Because only a small number of patients were included, the study had limitations, and the results will need to be validated in larger populations as well as under other immunosuppression protocols. Biological reproducibility was not directly assessed, although technical replication error appeared to be minimal. For some patients the PCR primers changed over time, which made it impossible to compare the samples from those patients at the nucleotide level.

The germline V gene specifies SGHVS as CDR1 and FNYEAQ as CDR2. The CDR3 spans 15 residues, from the cysteine through the phenylalanine. This entry keeps only the CDR3 DNA: 45 bases, framed from base 1. V is pruned by 1 base and J by 8 bases, leaving 5 bases of the junction without a gene match. For this clone: Its cognate antigen has yet to be identified. Base qualities are missing; no much larger clone stands one base away.

For TCRbeta CDR3 sequencing, genomic DNA was extracted from sorted cells using the QIAGEN DNeasy Blood and Tissue Kit. Through immunoSEQ, high-throughput TCRbeta CDR3 sequencing was done commercially, including PCR amplification with internal controls and bias correction. Regarding the original processing steps: Unique productive TCRbeta sequences were defined by CDR3 nucleotide sequence where primers matched, otherwise by CDR3 amino acid sequence with Vbeta and Jbeta genes. As a correction for sorting error, sequences shared between sorted populations at a frequency ratio of 2:1 or less were discarded, and the remaining shared sequences were assigned to the higher population. A sequence counted as donor-reactive if, in CFSE-low cells, the sequence had a frequency of at least 0.01% and was expanded at least 5-fold compared with unstimulated cells. Jensen-Shannon divergence calculated on the top 100 TCRbeta sequences ranked by frequency was used to measure repertoire divergence. For samples with multiple sequencing runs, sorting error was corrected separately for each run before the runs were pooled. In TCRdb, the immuneACCESS table is reduced to in-frame sequences with V and J assigned. These tables do not hold every clone; where another copy was compared, an unresolved V gene accounts for under half, and the others remain unexplained. That table gives V, J and clone size, and the DNA gave D and trimming. This sample holds 80,000 or so clones; roughly 90% were observed only once. The ten most abundant clones make up roughly 1.6% of the sample.

Recombination joined TRBV7-6 with TRBJ2-3; 11 of the junction bases match TRBD2. This receptor was taken from a human patient who received a combined kidney and bone marrow transplant. In transplant recipients, some T cells may be of donor rather than host origin. The material sequenced was CD4+ T cells from blood (PBMCs), taken 24 months after the transplant. The CDR3 here reads CASSLEGLAGGTQYF. The DNA sequence is TGTGCCAGCAGCTTAGAAGGGCTAGCGGGGGGTACGCAGTATTTT.